A single sample gave rise to the 14 T cell receptor beta chains below, sequenced in a study of shared clonotypes between healthy human individuals. TCRdb keeps only in-frame clones here, not all; method: immunoSEQ multiplex PCR. The sample lists under 650,000 clones, 90% to 96% occurring once. Input material: naive CD4+ T cells sorted from blood. Subset defined: CD45RA+ positively selected. The source is a woman under 40 in good health.

The rearrangement joins TRBV2 to TRBJ1-1; TRBD1 matches 10 bases. CDR1 SNHLY and CDR2 FYNNEI come from the germline V gene. Germline trimming cut 5 bases from V and 2 bases from J; bases unmatched to any gene: 14. The CDR3 consists of 18 residues. The DNA of the CDR3 is TGTGCCAGCAGTTCAAGGGTCGGACAGGGGGGCCTTAACACTGAAGCTTTCTTT. Its translation is CASSSRVGQGGLNTEAFF.

This CDR3 is CAISGGSDTQYF. The DNA for the CDR3 is TGTGCCATCAGTGGCGGTTCAGATACGCAGTATTTT. The chain joins TRBV10-3 to TRBJ2-3, with unresolved D. This CDR3 region has 12 residues. Deletions cut 4 bases from V and 4 bases from J, with 6 bases between. Germline assignment: CDR1 ENHRY and CDR2 SYGVKD.

The chain is built from TRBV19 and TRBJ2-6; the match to TRBD1 covers 8 bases. V trimming: 7 bases; J trimming: 0 bases; junction bases outside the gene matches: 8. The V gene's germline CDR1 is LNHDA and CDR2 SQIVND (reference sequence). The CDR3 covers 17 residues. The CDR3 DNA reads TGTGCCAGTATTACCGGGACAGGCGTCTCTGGGGCCAACGTCCTGACTTTC. Translating it yields CASITGTGVSGANVLTF.

The J gene is TRBJ1-1, the V gene TRBV19; no clear D gene. CDR3 length: 12 residues. V was pared by 8 bases and J by 5 bases, with 12 bases between. CDR1 LNHDA and CDR2 SQIVND come from the germline V gene (reference sequence). CDR3 sequence (DNA): TGTGCCAGTTCATACCTTGGAACTGAAGCTTTCTTT. It codes for CASSYLGTEAFF.

The V call is TRBV4-1, the J call TRBJ2-5, with a weak D call TRBD2 (6 bases). The CDR3 loop spans 14 amino acids. Germline-derived CDR1 and CDR2 are MGHRA and YSYEKL. V was trimmed by 1 base and J by 0 bases, leaving 6 bases between them. The CDR3 DNA sequence: TGCGCCAGCAGCCAAGGGGACTACCAAGAGACCCAGTACTTC. Translating gives CASSQGDYQETQYF.

This chain uses TRBV19 with TRBJ2-7; D is undetermined. Trimming stripped 6 bases from V and 2 bases from J, with 11 bases between. Germline V gene data show CDR1 as LNHDA and CDR2 as SQIVND (reference sequence). The CDR3 spans 13 residues. The CDR3 DNA follows: TGTGCCAGTAGAGGGCACACGGCCTACGAGCAGTACTTC. It is translated as CASRGHTAYEQYF.

The chain links TRBV7-6 to TRBJ2-7; 9 bases are a match to TRBD2. Germline-derived CDR1 and CDR2 are SGHVS and FNYEAQ. The CDR3 consists of 16 residues. The J segment lost 4 bases and the V segment lost 5 bases, leaving 12 bases of the junction unmatched. The DNA of the CDR3 is TGTGCCAGCAGCCAGCTGGGCGGGAGGGCCGGTTACGAGCAGTACTTC. Amino acids: CASSQLGGRAGYEQYF.

The chain employs TRBV7-2 and TRBJ1-4, with D uncertain. Germline loops: CDR1 SGHTA, CDR2 FQGNSA. V gave up 5 bases and J gave up 8 bases, with 21 bases separating them. There are 16 residues in the CDR3. The CDR3 DNA follows: TGTGCCAGCAGCAAGAACTCGGGCATCCAAGAAGAAAAACTGTTTTTT. Translating gives CASSKNSGIQEEKLFF.

The chain couples TRBV5-1 to TRBJ1-1, with 9 bases that match TRBD1. The germline CDR1 and CDR2 sequences are SGHRS and YFSETQ. The CDR3 covers 14 residues. V dropped 4 bases and J dropped 7; count of bases not matched to a gene: 8. The DNA for the CDR3 is TGCGCCAGCAGCCTCCGGGACAGGGTTAATGAAGCTTTCTTT. This codes for CASSLRDRVNEAFF.

The CDR3 bases are TGTGCCAGCAGCTTATCGTCGAACACTGAAGCTTTCTTT. As protein: CASSLSSNTEAFF. V is TRBV7-9 and J is TRBJ1-1, with D hard to call. Trimming removed 2 bases from V and 1 base from J, with 5 bases in between. The CDR3 sequence is 13 residues long. Germline assignment: CDR1 SEHNR and CDR2 FQNEAQ (reference sequence).

The chain combines TRBV5-4 with TRBJ2-7, with 11 bases fitting TRBD1. The V gene's germline CDR1 is SGHNT and CDR2 YYREEE (reference sequence). The CDR3 sequence is 15 residues long. Trimming removed 2 bases from V and 9 bases from J; junction bases left unmatched: 10. CDR3 sequence reads: CASSFTTGTGGLQYF. The CDR3 region has the DNA TGTGCCAGCAGCTTTACAACCGGGACAGGGGGTCTGCAGTACTTC. Filled out from reference TRBV5-4 and TRBJ2-7, the complete variable domain reads ETGVTQSPTHLIKTRGQQVTLRCSSQSGHNTVSWYQQALGQGPQFIFQYYREEENGRGNFPPRFSGLQFPNYSSELNVNALELDDSALYLCASSFTTGTGGLQYFGPGTRLTVT.

This chain joins TRBV25-1 and TRBJ2-3; maybe TRBD1 (6 bases). The CDR3 extends over 13 amino acids. Germline-derived CDR1 and CDR2 are MGHDK and SYGVNS. V lost 11 bases, J lost 2 bases, and 14 bases lay in between. In nucleotides, the CDR3 is TGTGCCGGCCTCAGGGGATTCACAGATACGCAGTATTTT. This translates into CAGLRGFTDTQYF.

The gene calls are TRBV28 and TRBJ2-5, with D tentatively TRBD2 (5 bases). The CDR3 is 16 residues long. The ends were cut back, 0 bases at V and 5 bases at J, with 16 bases in the middle. The germline V gene encodes CDR1 MDHEN and CDR2 SYDVKM. CDR3 in amino acids: CASSLWDPGVGETQYF. The CDR3 DNA sequence: TGTGCCAGCAGTTTATGGGATCCCGGGGTAGGTGAGACCCAGTACTTC.

The gene calls are TRBV29-1 and TRBJ2-3; D is possibly TRBD1 (5 bases). Trimming pared 4 bases from V and 0 bases from J, leaving 8 bases between. CDR3 length equals 13 residues. Germline assignment: CDR1 SQVTM and CDR2 ANQGSEA. CDR3 nucleotides: TGCAGCGTTGGACAGACTAGCACAGATACGCAGTATTTT. Translating gives CSVGQTSTDTQYF.